The clone carrying this T cell receptor beta chain occurred many times. Orbital computed tomography and thyroid ultrasound, together with serum TRAb and thyroxine and clinical symptoms, were used for diagnoses. PBMCs were sourced from more than 7.5 ml fresh peripheral blood. The sample originates from a study of T cells in Graves' hyperthyroidism and ophthalmopathy. Study at large: Pretreatment peripheral blood was obtained at initial diagnosis.

V lost 6 bases and J lost 3, with 15 bases in between. The germline V gene encodes CDR1 SNHLY and CDR2 FYNNEI. This CDR3 has 15 amino acids. Authors of the study amplified TCR beta CDR3 regions from RNA transcripts. An initial round of RT-PCR targeting the TCR CDR3 relied on the HTBI primer set. MiXCR was run by TCRdb on the multiplex PCR reads, yielding one entry per CDR3 protein. The sample shows about 420,000 distinct CDR3 sequences, approximately 14% of them seen only once. The specimen sequenced was blood. This rearrangement joins TRBV2 to TRBJ2-1; D not resolved. This receptor was identified in a woman under 30 with Graves' hyperthyroidism. This CDR3 reads CASSLNRANYNEQFF. CDR3 nucleotide sequence: TGTGCCAGCAGCCTTAACCGGGCCAACTACAATGAGCAGTTCTTC.